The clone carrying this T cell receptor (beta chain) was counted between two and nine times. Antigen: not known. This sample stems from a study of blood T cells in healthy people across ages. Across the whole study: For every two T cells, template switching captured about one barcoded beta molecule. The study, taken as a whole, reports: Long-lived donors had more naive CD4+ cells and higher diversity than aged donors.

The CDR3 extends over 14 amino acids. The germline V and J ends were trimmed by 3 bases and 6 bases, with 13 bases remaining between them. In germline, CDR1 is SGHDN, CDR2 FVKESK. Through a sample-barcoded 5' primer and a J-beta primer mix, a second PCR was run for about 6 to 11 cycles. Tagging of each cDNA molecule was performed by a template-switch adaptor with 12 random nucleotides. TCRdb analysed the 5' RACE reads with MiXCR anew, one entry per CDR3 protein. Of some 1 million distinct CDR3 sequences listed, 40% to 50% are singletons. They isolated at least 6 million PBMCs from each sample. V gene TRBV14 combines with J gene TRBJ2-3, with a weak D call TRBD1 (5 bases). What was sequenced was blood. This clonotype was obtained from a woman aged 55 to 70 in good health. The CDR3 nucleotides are TGTGCCAGCAGCCAGCTAGGGGTGGTGGATACGCAGTATTTT. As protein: CASSQLGVVDTQYF.